This entry lists 10 T cell receptor beta chains sequenced from one sample in a study of CD8 T cells in ankylosing spondylitis. Study observations and caveats: Seemingly characteristic of ankylosing spondylitis blood was a TCR beta motif consisting of about 8 highly homologous variants.

TCRdb redid the calling of the 5' RACE reads with MiXCR, one entry per CDR3 protein. The table has a few hundred thousand distinct CDR3 sequences, about a fifth seen once. Their cognate antigens are unknown. Material: blood, either unsorted or a sorted T cell fraction (not recorded which). These receptors were obtained from a male donor with ankylosing spondylitis.

This clonotype was seen only once. V and J are TRBV7-2 and TRBJ2-2, with a weak D call TRBD1 (6 bases). V was shortened by 6 bases and J by 1 base, with 18 bases between the two germline ends. The CDR3 runs 17 residues. CDR1 and CDR2 from the germline V gene are SGHTA and FQGNSA. CDR3 in DNA: TGTGCCAGCAGTCTATCCGCCGGGACACAGAACACCGGGGAGCTGTTTTTT. It yields the protein CASSLSAGTQNTGELFF. Based on the CDR3 plus reference TRBV7-2 and TRBJ2-2, the full variable domain is GAGVSQSPSNKVTEKGKDVELRCDPISGHTALYWYRQSLGQGLEFLIYFQGNSAPDKSGLPSDRFSAERTGGSVSTLTIQRTQQEDSAVYLCASSLSAGTQNTGELFFGEGSRLTVL.

This clonotype occurred a few times. V is TRBV18 and J is TRBJ2-6, with no clear D. The CDR3 covers 14 residues. V dropped 9 bases and J dropped 0 bases, with 9 bases sitting between them. The germline V gene has CDR1 KGHSH and CDR2 LQKENI. The DNA of the CDR3 is TGTGCCAGTCACAAAGACTCTGGGGCCAACGTCCTGACTTTC. Its translation is CASHKDSGANVLTF.

The J gene is TRBJ2-4, the V gene TRBV20-1; D is unresolved. There are 12 residues in the CDR3. Trimming took 6 bases from V and 7 from J, leaving 13 bases between them. From germline, CDR1 is DFQATT and CDR2 SNEGSKA (reference sequence). The chain's CDR3 is CSANYFRNIQYF. The CDR3 nucleotides read TGCAGTGCAAACTACTTTAGGAACATTCAGTACTTC.

This clonotype was counted between two and nine times. V and J are TRBV20-1 and TRBJ2-1; TRBD1 agrees at 8 bases. This CDR3 comprises 15 residues. Trimming at V came to 1 base and at J to 5 bases, leaving 7 bases not matched to a gene. Germline V gene lookup returns CDR1 DFQATT and CDR2 SNEGSKA (reference sequence). This CDR3 reads CSARVTTGVNNEQFF. CDR3 nucleotide sequence: TGCAGTGCTAGAGTGACGACAGGGGTAAACAATGAGCAGTTCTTC.

CDR3 sequence reads: CSARVRQSSDNEQFF. CDR3 DNA: TGCAGTGCTAGAGTACGTCAGTCAAGCGACAATGAGCAGTTCTTC. The chain has TRBV20-1 and TRBJ2-1; D unresolved. V lost 1 base to trimming and J lost 5 bases, with 15 bases between them. The V gene's germline CDR1 is DFQATT and CDR2 SNEGSKA (reference sequence). The CDR3 extends over 15 amino acids.

The rearrangement joins TRBV20-1 to TRBJ2-7, with 7 bases aligning to TRBD2. Germline V gene sequence: CDR1 DFQATT, CDR2 SNEGSKA (reference sequence). Trimming cost V 6 bases and J 3 bases; bases outside gene matches: 8. CDR3 size: 13 residues. The CDR3 DNA sequence: TGCAGTGCCACCGGACTAGTCGACTACGAGCAGTACTTC. Its translation: CSATGLVDYEQYF.

This clonotype was seen a handful of times. The chain has TRBV6-5 and TRBJ2-7, with TRBD2 identical over 9 bases. The CDR3 length is 18 residues. Germline assignment: CDR1 MNHEY and CDR2 SVGAGI. Trimming at V came to 0 bases and at J to 7 bases, leaving 16 bases not matched to a gene. Here the CDR3 DNA reads TGTGCCAGCAGTTACTCTCTTTGGCGGGAGGGACACCCTACGGAGCAGTACTTC. Translation gives CASSYSLWREGHPTEQYF.

This clonotype was counted only a few times. This chain connects TRBV19 to TRBJ2-7, with 8 bases identical to TRBD2. The CDR3 length is 16 residues. V lost 6 bases, J lost 4 bases, and 14 bases stayed unmatched. Germline CDR1 and CDR2: LNHDA and SQIVND (reference sequence). CDR3 loop: CASRGLGAGGFYEQYF. The CDR3 DNA sequence: TGTGCCAGTAGGGGCCTGGGGGCGGGAGGATTTTACGAGCAGTACTTC. The whole variable domain, remainder taken from reference TRBV19 and TRBJ2-7, is DGGITQSPKYLFRKEGQNVTLSCEQNLNHDAMYWYRQDPGQGLRLIYYSQIVNDFQKGDIAEGYSVSREKKESFPLTVTSAQKNPTAFYLCASRGLGAGGFYEQYFGPGTRLTVT.

Notes on this clonotype: One end of the junction does not line up with germline, which may come from a read error. The chain links TRBV7-3 to TRBJ2-1; 9 bases map to TRBD2. Per germline, CDR1 SGHTA and CDR2 FQGTGA. CDR3 length: 16 residues. In DNA form, the CDR3 reads TGTGTCAGCAGCTTGGCGGGAGGGAGCTCCTACAATGAGCAGTTCTTC. It specifies CVSSLAGGSSYNEQFF.

This clonotype occurred a few times. The chain has TRBV6-1 and TRBJ2-1; 13 bases align to TRBD2. The CDR3 loop spans 15 amino acids. Germline CDR1 is MNHNS and CDR2 is SASEGT. The ends lost 5 bases at V and 7 bases at J; junction bases unmatched: 5. CDR3 in amino acids: CASSRRTSGGNEQFF. The CDR3 DNA is TGTGCCAGCAGTCGTAGGACTAGCGGGGGTAATGAGCAGTTCTTC.